This T cell receptor beta chain appears in the sequencing data of a study of blood T cell repertoires in COVID-19. For the study at large: T cells, B-cell-depleted T cells, or PBMCs provided the cDNA or gDNA that served as material.

In the authors' methods: Researchers report that nucleated cell counts were estimated from reference gene primer amplification. Sequenced by immunoSEQ multiplex PCR; TCRdb stores in-frame clones only, minus some. V, J and clone size are those of that table, while D and trimming were read from the DNA. The sample lists 400,000 to 550,000 clones; about 90% were seen once. On this clone itself: The same CDR3 arises from other DNA sequences in this sample as well.

Across about two dozen US areas, participants ranged in age from roughly 18 to 95 years. Germline values: CDR1 MNHEY, CDR2 SMNVEV (reference sequence). V dropped 0 bases and J dropped 4; count of bases not matched to a gene: 2. The CDR3 runs 14 residues. J is TRBJ1-1 and V is TRBV27; TRBD1 agrees at 7 bases. This clonotype was sampled from a young woman with acute COVID-19. The sequenced material came from PBMCs or T cells enriched from blood (not recorded which). Written as DNA, the CDR3 is TGTGCCAGCAGTTTATCAGGGGGCATCACTGAAGCTTTCTTT. This gives the protein CASSLSGGITEAFF.